The rows below give T cell receptor beta chains drawn from one sample of a study of spatial heterogeneity in lung cancer. TCRdb redid the calling of the 5' RACE reads with MiXCR, one entry per CDR3 protein. The profile shows about 120,000 distinct CDR3 sequences, over 9% of them singletons. The sequencing used PBMCs, collected at follow-up. These receptors were collected from a male donor with early-stage non-small cell lung cancer. Each CDR3 is given with its conserved first and last residue. The D gene is left open where the match is weak. Clone size is not always given. Where it is, it says once, few, many or a class for expanded clones.

.	TRBV7-9	TRBJ2-1	.	CASWAGKSFFNEQFF	TGTGCCAGCTGGGCCGGGAAATCTTTTTTTAATGAGCAGTTCTTC
many	TRBV21-1	TRBJ2-6	.	CASSKRDSYPYSGANVLTF	TGTGCCAGCAGCAAAAGGGACAGCTACCCGTACTCTGGGGCCAACGTCCTGACTTTC
few	TRBV28	TRBJ2-5	.	CASSFPLEGSVETQYF	TGTGCCAGCAGTTTCCCTCTTGAGGGTAGCGTTGAGACCCAGTACTTC
many	TRBV20-1	TRBJ1-5	TRBD1	CSASGTVSGNQPQHF	TGCAGTGCTTCCGGGACAGTTAGCGGCAATCAGCCCCAGCATTTT
.	TRBV12-3/TRBV12-4	TRBJ2-1	.	CASKTQGPYNEQFF	TGTGCCAGCAAAACACAGGGCCCCTACAATGAGCAGTTCTTC
few	TRBV20-1	TRBJ1-1	.	CSARSGGGNTEAFF	TGCAGTGCTAGATCGGGGGGTGGGAACACTGAAGCTTTCTTT
many	TRBV18	TRBJ1-5	TRBD1	CASSSDRVGQPQHF	TGTGCCAGCTCCTCGGACAGGGTTGGACAGCCCCAGCATTTT
many	TRBV7-8	TRBJ1-5	.	CASSLQVQPQHF	TGTGCCAGCAGCTTACAGGTTCAGCCCCAGCATTTT
few	TRBV5-4	TRBJ2-3	TRBD2	CAAAGGRSDTQYF	TGTGCCGCGGCGGGGGGGCGGTCAGATACGCAGTATTTT
few	TRBV6-5	TRBJ2-1	.	CASSSRGSSYNEQFF	TGTGCCAGCAGTTCCAGGGGATCCAGTTACAATGAGCAGTTCTTC
.	TRBV9	TRBJ2-3	.	CASSVDQGPDTQYF	TGTGCCAGCAGCGTAGATCAGGGCCCAGATACGCAGTATTTT
.	TRBV5-1	TRBJ1-4	.	CASRGTLNEKLFF	TGCGCCAGCAGAGGGACACTAAATGAAAAACTGTTTTTT
medium-sized	TRBV28	TRBJ1-3	.	CASRGDLAGNTIYF	TGTGCCAGCAGGGGGGACTTGGCTGGAAACACCATATATTTT
few	TRBV2	TRBJ2-1	.	CASMAQGISYNEQFF	TGTGCCAGCATGGCACAGGGCATCTCCTACAATGAGCAGTTCTTC
many	TRBV11-2	TRBJ2-7	.	CASSFNPQGRRSSYEQYF	TGTGCCAGCAGCTTCAATCCCCAGGGCCGCAGAAGCTCCTACGAGCAGTACTTC
.	TRBV5-1	TRBJ1-1	.	CASSVQNQVTEAFF	TGCGCCAGCAGCGTACAAAACCAGGTCACTGAAGCTTTCTTT
once	TRBV20-1	TRBJ1-3	.	CSASSKWTPQSSGNTIYF	TGCAGTGCTAGTTCTAAATGGACCCCTCAGAGCTCTGGAAACACCATATATTTT
.	TRBV7-3	TRBJ2-1	.	CASSLDSSSYNEQFF	TGTGCCAGCAGCTTGGACTCTAGCTCCTACAATGAGCAGTTCTTC
many	TRBV9	TRBJ1-1	TRBD1	CASSVTGGSTEAFF	TGTGCCAGCAGCGTTACAGGGGGATCCACTGAAGCTTTCTTT
many	TRBV6-2/TRBV6-3	TRBJ1-6	.	CASSYPVDSSYNSPLHF	TGTGCCAGCAGTTACCCCGTCGATAGCTCCTATAATTCACCCCTCCACTTT
many	TRBV7-2	TRBJ2-7	.	CASSLLGGVTYEQYF	TGTGCCAGCAGCTTACTTGGGGGCGTAACCTACGAGCAGTACTTC
many	TRBV28	TRBJ2-1	.	CASSLWADPYNEQFF	TGTGCCAGCAGTTTATGGGCAGATCCCTACAATGAGCAGTTCTTC
many	TRBV9	TRBJ2-3	TRBD2	CASSALHAGGRDTQYF	TGTGCCAGCAGCGCACTTCATGCGGGGGGCCGCGATACGCAGTATTTT
.	TRBV20-1	TRBJ2-6	.	CSANTGIGANVLTF	TGCAGTGCTAATACAGGGATCGGGGCCAACGTCCTGACTTTC